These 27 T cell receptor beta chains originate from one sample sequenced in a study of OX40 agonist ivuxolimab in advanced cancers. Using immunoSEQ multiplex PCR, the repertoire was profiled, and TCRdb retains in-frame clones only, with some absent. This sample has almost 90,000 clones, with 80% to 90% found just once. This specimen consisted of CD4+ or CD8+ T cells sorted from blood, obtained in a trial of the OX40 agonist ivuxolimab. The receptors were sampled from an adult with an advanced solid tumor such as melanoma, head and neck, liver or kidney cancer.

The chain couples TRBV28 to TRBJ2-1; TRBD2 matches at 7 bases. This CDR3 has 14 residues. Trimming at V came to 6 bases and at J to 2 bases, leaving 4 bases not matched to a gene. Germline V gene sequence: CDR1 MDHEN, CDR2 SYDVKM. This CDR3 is CASRAGKTYNEQFF. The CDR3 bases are TGTGCCAGCAGAGCGGGAAAGACCTACAATGAGCAGTTCTTC.

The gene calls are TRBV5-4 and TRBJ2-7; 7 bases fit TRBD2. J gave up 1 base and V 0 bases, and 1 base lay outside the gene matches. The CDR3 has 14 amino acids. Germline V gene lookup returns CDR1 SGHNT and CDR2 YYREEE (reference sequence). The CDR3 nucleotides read TGTGCCAGCAGCTTGGGAGCGGGATCCTACGAGCAGTACTTC. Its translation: CASSLGAGSYEQYF.

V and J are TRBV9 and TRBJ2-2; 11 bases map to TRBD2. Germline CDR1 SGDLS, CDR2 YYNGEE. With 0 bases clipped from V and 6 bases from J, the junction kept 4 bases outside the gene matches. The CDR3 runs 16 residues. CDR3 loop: CASSVVDSGRAGELFF. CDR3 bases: TGTGCCAGCAGCGTAGTTGATAGCGGGAGGGCCGGGGAGCTGTTTTTT.

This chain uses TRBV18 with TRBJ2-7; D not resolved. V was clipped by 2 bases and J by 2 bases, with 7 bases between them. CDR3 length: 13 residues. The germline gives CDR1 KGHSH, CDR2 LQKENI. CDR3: CASSPTRAYEQYF. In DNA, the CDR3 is TGTGCCAGCTCACCAACCAGAGCCTACGAGCAGTACTTC.

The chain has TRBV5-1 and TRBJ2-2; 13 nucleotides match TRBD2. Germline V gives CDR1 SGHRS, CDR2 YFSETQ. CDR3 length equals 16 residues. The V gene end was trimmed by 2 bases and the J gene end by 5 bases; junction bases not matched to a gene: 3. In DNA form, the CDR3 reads TGCGCCAGCAGCTTTGGGGGACTAGCGGGGACCGGGGAGCTGTTTTTT. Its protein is CASSFGGLAGTGELFF.

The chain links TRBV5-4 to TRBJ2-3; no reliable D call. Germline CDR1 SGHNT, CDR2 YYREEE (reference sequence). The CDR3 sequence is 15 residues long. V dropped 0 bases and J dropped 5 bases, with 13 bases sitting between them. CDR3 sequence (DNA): TGTGCCAGCAGCTTGGCGGCCAGCCTTGGAGATACGCAGTATTTT. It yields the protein CASSLAASLGDTQYF.

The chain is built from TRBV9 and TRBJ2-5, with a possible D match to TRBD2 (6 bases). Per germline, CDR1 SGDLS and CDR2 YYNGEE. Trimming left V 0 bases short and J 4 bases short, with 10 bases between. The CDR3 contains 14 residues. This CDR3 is CASSVAVGGETQYF. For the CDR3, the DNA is TGTGCCAGCAGCGTAGCTGTCGGGGGAGAGACCCAGTACTTC.

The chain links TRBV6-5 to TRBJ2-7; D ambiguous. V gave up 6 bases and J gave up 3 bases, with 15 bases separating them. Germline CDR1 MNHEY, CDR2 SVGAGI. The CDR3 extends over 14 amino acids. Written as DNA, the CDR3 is TGTGCCAGCAGAACGGCAGCGAAGGGCTACGAGCAGTACTTC. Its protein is CASRTAAKGYEQYF.

CDR3 protein: CASSQARRGIAKNIQYF. CDR3 nucleotide sequence: TGTGCCAGCAGCCAAGCCCGGCGGGGAATAGCCAAAAACATTCAGTACTTC. The chain recombines TRBV14 with TRBJ2-4; TRBD2 is a possible D gene (6 bases). The CDR3 is 17 amino acids. V gave up 1 base and J gave up 0 bases, with 13 bases separating them. Germline assignment: CDR1 SGHDN and CDR2 FVKESK. Based on the CDR3 plus reference TRBV14 and TRBJ2-4, the full variable domain is EAGVTQFPSHSVIEKGQTVTLRCDPISGHDNLYWYRRVMGKEIKFLLHFVKESKQDESGMPNNRFLAERTGGTYSTLKVQPAELEDSGVYFCASSQARRGIAKNIQYFGAGTRLSVL.

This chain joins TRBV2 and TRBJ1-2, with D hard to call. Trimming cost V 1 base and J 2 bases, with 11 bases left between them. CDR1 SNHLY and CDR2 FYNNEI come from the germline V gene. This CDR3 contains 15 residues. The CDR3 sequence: CASSEGRKPNYGYTF. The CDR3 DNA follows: TGTGCCAGCAGTGAAGGACGGAAGCCCAACTATGGCTACACCTTC. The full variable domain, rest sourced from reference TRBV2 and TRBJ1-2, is EPEVTQTPSHQVTQMGQEVILRCVPISNHLYFYWYRQILGQKVEFLVSFYNNEISEKSEIFDDQFSVERPDGSNFTLKIRSTKLEDSAMYFCASSEGRKPNYGYTFGSGTRLTVV.

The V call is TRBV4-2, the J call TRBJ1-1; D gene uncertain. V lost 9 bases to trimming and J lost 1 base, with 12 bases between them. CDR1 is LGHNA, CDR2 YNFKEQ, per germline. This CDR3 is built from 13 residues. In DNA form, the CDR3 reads TGTGCCAGTGGAGGAGAAGGGAACACTGAAGCTTTCTTT. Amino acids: CASGGEGNTEAFF.

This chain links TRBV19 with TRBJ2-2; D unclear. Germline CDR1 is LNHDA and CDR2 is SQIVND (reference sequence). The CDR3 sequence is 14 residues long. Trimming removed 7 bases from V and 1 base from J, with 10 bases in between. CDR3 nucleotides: TGTGCCAGTACCCCCCAGGAGAACACCGGGGAGCTGTTTTTT. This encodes CASTPQENTGELFF.

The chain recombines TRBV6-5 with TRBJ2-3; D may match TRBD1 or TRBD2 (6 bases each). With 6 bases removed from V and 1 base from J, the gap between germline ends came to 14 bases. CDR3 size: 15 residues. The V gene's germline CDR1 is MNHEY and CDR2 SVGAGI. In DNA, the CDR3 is TGTGCCAGCAGCAAGGGTAGGGGGGGCACAGATACGCAGTATTTT. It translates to CASSKGRGGTDTQYF.

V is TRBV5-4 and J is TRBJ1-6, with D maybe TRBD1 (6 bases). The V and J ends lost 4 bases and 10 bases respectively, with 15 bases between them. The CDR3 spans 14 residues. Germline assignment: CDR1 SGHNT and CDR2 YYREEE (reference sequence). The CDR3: CASSPDSKNSPLHF. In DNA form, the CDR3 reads TGTGCCAGCAGCCCGGACAGTAAGAACTCACCCCTCCACTTT.

DNA for the CDR3: TGTGCCAGCAGTCGACAGGGCGAATCAGATACGCAGTATTTT. Its translation: CASSRQGESDTQYF. The rearrangement joins TRBV6-4 to TRBJ2-3, with 7 bases fitting TRBD1. Germline CDR1 is MRHNA and CDR2 is SNTAGT. V gave up 5 bases and J gave up 4 bases; unmatched junction bases: 6. The CDR3 contains 14 residues.

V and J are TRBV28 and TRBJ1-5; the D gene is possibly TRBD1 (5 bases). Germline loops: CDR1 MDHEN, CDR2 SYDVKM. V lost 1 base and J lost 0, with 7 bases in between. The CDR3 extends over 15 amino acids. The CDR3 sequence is CASSLFDSSNQPQHF. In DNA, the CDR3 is TGTGCCAGCAGTTTATTCGACAGTAGCAATCAGCCCCAGCATTTT.

The CDR3 spells CAWRDREEPLHF. CDR3 in DNA: TGTGCCTGGAGGGACAGGGAGGAACCCCTCCACTTT. The chain carries TRBV30 and TRBJ1-6, with 8 bases aligning to TRBD1. Germline values: CDR1 GTSNPN, CDR2 SVGIG (reference sequence). Losses at the gene ends were 3 bases for V and 12 bases for J; bases not matched to a gene: 4. CDR3 size: 12 residues.

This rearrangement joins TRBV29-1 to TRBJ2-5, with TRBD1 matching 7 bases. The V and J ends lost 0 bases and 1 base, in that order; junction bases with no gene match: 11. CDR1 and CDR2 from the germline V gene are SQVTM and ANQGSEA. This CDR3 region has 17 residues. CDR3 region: CSVEDLRPGQSQETQYF. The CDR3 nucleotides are TGCAGCGTTGAAGATCTGCGGCCGGGACAGAGCCAAGAGACCCAGTACTTC.

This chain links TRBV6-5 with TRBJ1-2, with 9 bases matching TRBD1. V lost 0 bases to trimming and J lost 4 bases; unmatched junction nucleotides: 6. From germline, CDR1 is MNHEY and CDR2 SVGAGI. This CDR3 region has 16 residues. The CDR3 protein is CASSYSPDRGTYGYTF. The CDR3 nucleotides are TGTGCCAGCAGTTACTCGCCCGACAGGGGGACCTATGGCTACACCTTC.

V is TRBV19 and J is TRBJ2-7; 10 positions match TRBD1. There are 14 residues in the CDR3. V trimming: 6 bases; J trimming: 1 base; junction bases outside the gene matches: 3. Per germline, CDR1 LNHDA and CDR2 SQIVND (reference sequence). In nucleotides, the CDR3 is TGTGCCAGTAGCCGGGACAGGGGATCCTACGAGCAGTACTTC. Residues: CASSRDRGSYEQYF.

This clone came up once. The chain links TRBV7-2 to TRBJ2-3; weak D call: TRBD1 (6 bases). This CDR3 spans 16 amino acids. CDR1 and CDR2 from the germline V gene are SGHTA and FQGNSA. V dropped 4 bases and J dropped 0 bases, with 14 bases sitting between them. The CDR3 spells CASSWDVTGSTDTQYF. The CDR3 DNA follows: TGTGCCAGCAGCTGGGACGTGACAGGTAGCACAGATACGCAGTATTTT.

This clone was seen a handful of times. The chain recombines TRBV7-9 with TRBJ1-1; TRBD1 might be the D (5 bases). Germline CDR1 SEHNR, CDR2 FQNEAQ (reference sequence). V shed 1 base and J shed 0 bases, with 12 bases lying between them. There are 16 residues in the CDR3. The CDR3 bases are TGTGCCAGCAGCTTAGTTGGGGCCCGGATGAACACTGAAGCTTTCTTT. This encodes CASSLVGARMNTEAFF.

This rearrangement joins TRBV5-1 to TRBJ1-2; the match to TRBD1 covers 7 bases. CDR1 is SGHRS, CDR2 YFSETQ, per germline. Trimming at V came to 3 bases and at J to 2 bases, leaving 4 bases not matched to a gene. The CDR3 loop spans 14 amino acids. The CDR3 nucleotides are TGCGCCAGCAGCTCTACGACAGGGAACTATGGCTACACCTTC. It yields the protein CASSSTTGNYGYTF.

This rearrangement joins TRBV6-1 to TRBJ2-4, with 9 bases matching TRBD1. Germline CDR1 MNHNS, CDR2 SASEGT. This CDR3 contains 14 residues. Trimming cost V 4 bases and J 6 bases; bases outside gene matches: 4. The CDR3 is CASSGRGQGNIQYF. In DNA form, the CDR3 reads TGTGCCAGCAGTGGAAGGGGACAGGGAAACATTCAGTACTTC.

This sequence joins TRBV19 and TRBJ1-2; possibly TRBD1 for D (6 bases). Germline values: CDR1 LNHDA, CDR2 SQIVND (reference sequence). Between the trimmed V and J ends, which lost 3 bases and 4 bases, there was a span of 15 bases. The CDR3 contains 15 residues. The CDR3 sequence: CASSISRGSFYGYTF. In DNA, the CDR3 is TGTGCCAGTAGTATCAGCAGGGGCTCCTTCTATGGCTACACCTTC.

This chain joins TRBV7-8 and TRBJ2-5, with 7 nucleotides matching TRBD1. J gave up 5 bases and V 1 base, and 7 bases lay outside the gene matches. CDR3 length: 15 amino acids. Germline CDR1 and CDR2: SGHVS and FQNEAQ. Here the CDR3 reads CASSLGVQGMETQYF. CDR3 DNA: TGTGCCAGCAGCTTAGGAGTACAGGGGATGGAGACCCAGTACTTC.

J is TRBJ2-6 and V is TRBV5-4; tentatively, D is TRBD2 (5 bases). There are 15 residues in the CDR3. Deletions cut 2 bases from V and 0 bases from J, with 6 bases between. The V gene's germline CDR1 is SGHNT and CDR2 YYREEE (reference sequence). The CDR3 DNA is TGTGCCAGCAGCTTTGGGAGCTCTGGGGCCAACGTCCTGACTTTC. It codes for CASSFGSSGANVLTF.